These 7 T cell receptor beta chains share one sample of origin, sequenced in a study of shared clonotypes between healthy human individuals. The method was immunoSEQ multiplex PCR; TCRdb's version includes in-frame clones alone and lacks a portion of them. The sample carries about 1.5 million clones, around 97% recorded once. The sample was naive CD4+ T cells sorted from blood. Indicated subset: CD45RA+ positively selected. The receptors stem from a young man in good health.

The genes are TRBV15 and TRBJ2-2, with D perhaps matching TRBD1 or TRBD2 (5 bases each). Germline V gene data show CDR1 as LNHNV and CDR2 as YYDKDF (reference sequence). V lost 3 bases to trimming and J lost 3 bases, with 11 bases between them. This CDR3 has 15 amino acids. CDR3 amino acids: CATSRRQGDTGELFF. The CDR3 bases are TGTGCCACCAGCAGGCGGCAGGGAGACACCGGGGAGCTGTTTTTT.

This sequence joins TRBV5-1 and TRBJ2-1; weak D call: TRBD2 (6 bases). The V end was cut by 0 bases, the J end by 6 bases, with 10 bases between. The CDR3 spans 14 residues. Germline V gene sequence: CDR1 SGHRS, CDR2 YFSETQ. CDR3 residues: CASSLERTINEQFF. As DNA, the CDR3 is TGCGCCAGCAGCTTGGAAAGGACTATCAATGAGCAGTTCTTC.

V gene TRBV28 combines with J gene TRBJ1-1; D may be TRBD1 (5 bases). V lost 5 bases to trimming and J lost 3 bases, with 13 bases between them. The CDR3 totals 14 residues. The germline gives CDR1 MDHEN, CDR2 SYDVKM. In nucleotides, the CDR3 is TGTGCCAGCAGTCCGGTCCCAGGGCACACTGAAGCTTTCTTT. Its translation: CASSPVPGHTEAFF.

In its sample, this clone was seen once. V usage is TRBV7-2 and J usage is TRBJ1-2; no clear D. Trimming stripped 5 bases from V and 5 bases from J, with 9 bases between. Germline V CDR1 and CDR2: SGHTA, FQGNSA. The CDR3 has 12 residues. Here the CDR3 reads CASSTFRYGYTF. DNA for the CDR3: TGTGCCAGCAGCACTTTTCGGTATGGCTACACCTTC.

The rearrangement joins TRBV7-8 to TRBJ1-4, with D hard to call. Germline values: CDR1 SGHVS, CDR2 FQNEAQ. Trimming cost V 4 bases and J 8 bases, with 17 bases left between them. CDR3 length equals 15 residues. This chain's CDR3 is CASSSSRGRQEKLFF. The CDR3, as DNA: TGTGCCAGCAGCTCCTCCCGGGGTAGGCAAGAAAAACTGTTTTTT.

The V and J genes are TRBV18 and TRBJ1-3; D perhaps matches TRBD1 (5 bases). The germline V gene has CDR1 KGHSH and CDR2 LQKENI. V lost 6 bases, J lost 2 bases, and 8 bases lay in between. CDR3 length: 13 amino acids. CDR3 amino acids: CASSTQAGNTIYF. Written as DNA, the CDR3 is TGTGCCAGCTCTACACAGGCTGGAAACACCATATATTTT. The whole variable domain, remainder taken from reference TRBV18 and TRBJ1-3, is NAGVMQNPRHLVRRRGQEARLRCSPMKGHSHVYWYRQLPEEGLKFMVYLQKENIIDESGMPKERFSAEFPKEGPSILRIQQVVRGDSAAYFCASSTQAGNTIYFGEGSWLTVV.

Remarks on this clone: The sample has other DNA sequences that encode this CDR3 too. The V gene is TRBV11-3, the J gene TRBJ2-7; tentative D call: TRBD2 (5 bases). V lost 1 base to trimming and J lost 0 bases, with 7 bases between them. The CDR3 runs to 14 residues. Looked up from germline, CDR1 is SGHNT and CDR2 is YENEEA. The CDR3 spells CASSLGGDSYEQYF. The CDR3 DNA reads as TGTGCCAGCAGCTTAGGGGGAGACTCCTACGAGCAGTACTTC.